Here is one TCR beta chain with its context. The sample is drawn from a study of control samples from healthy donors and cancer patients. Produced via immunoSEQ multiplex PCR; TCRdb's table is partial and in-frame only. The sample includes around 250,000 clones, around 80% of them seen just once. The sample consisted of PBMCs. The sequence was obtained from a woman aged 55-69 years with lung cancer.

DNA of the CDR3: TGTGCCAGCAAGGGCAGCAATGAGCAGTTCTTC. This encodes CASKGSNEQFF. The rearrangement links TRBV6-5 to TRBJ2-1; D is unresolved. Germline V gene data show CDR1 as MNHEY and CDR2 as SVGAGI. The CDR3 runs to 11 residues. Trimming pared 7 bases from V and 6 bases from J, leaving 7 bases between.